This entry concerns a single T cell receptor beta chain. The length of the CDR3 is 15 residues. Looked up from germline, CDR1 is LNHDA and CDR2 is SQIVND (reference sequence). The V and J ends lost 2 bases and 1 base respectively, with 8 bases between them. These data belong to a study of control samples from healthy donors and cancer patients. The data were produced by immunoSEQ multiplex PCR, yet TCRdb's version contains in-frame clones alone and is incomplete. The data hold roughly 140,000 clones, with about 94% observed a single time. This chain links TRBV19 with TRBJ2-2, with D tentatively TRBD2 (5 bases). This sequence originates from a man between 45 and 60 years old in good health. Material for sequencing was blood. The CDR3 sequence: CASSITGGNTGELFF. As DNA, the CDR3 is TGTGCCAGTAGTATAACCGGAGGGAACACCGGGGAGCTGTTTTTT.